These 27 T cell receptor beta chains share one sample of origin, sequenced in a study of blood T cells in healthy people across ages. The authors ran a second PCR of about 6 to 12 cycles using a sample-barcoded 5' primer and a J-beta primer mix. Each CDR3 protein is one row after TCRdb ran MiXCR on the 5' RACE reads. The sample records about a million distinct CDR3 sequences, approximately 50% being singletons. Sequences were obtained from blood. These receptors were taken from a woman in her sixties or seventies in good health.

This rearrangement joins TRBV29-1 to TRBJ2-7; maybe TRBD1 (10 bases). Trimming removed 5 bases from V and 3 bases from J, with 17 bases in between. From germline, CDR1 is SQVTM and CDR2 ANQGSEA. CDR3 size: 14 residues. The CDR3 spells CSVLAGQGRYEQYF. For the CDR3, the DNA is TGCAGCGTTCTAGCGGGACAGGGGCGCTACGAGCAGTACTTC.

V and J are TRBV5-1 and TRBJ2-1; TRBD2 is a possible D gene (5 bases). This CDR3 spans 14 amino acids. The ends were cut back, 2 bases at V and 4 bases at J, with 10 bases in the middle. CDR1 is SGHRS, CDR2 YFSETQ, per germline. The DNA of the CDR3 is TGCGCCAGCAGCTTTGGGGAGCGGTACAATGAGCAGTTCTTC. Amino acid sequence: CASSFGERYNEQFF.

The rearrangement joins TRBV5-1 to TRBJ2-3; 10 positions match TRBD2. Germline V gives CDR1 SGHRS, CDR2 YFSETQ. The CDR3 totals 16 residues. V was pared by 3 bases and J by 0 bases, with 4 bases of the junction left unmatched. The CDR3 reads CASSWTSGLSTDTQYF. CDR3 nucleotide sequence: TGCGCCAGCAGCTGGACTAGCGGCCTAAGCACAGATACGCAGTATTTT.

This sequence joins TRBV25-1 and TRBJ2-7; 9 positions match TRBD1. The CDR3 is 14 amino acids. V was clipped by 7 bases and J by 11 bases; unmatched bases: 15. Germline V lookup: CDR1 MGHDK, CDR2 SYGVNS. CDR3 DNA: TGTGCCAGCACTAGGGGGGACAGGGATGAGATAGAGTACTTC. This codes for CASTRGDRDEIEYF.

The chain employs TRBV4-3 and TRBJ2-1; D unclear. Germline assignment: CDR1 LGHNA and CDR2 YSLEER. The CDR3 is made up of 14 amino acids. V shed 0 bases and J shed 8 bases, with 11 bases lying between them. The CDR3 DNA sequence: TGCGCCAGCAGCCAAGACAAGTGGGGTTATGAGCAGTTCTTC. The encoded protein is CASSQDKWGYEQFF.

The V gene is TRBV9, the J gene TRBJ2-3, with D possibly being TRBD2 (5 bases). This CDR3 has 17 amino acids. The ends were cut back, 2 bases at V and 2 bases at J, with 18 bases in the middle. Germline V lookup: CDR1 SGDLS, CDR2 YYNGEE. CDR3 loop: CASSVRAGDVSTDTQYF. As DNA, the CDR3 is TGTGCCAGCAGCGTGAGGGCAGGAGATGTCTCCACAGATACGCAGTATTTT.

J is TRBJ2-3 and V is TRBV7-2; 14 bases match TRBD2. With V trimmed by 5 bases and J by 7 bases, 8 bases remained unmatched. The CDR3 runs 16 residues. CDR1 and CDR2 from the germline V gene are SGHTA and FQGNSA. The CDR3 protein is CASSPGLAGAPYTQYF. In DNA form, the CDR3 reads TGTGCCAGCAGCCCGGGACTAGCGGGAGCCCCGTATACGCAGTATTTT.

The genes are TRBV7-9 and TRBJ2-7, with D perhaps matching TRBD2 (5 bases). V lost 3 bases and J lost 7, with 10 bases in between. There are 12 residues in the CDR3. Germline lookup yields CDR1 SEHNR and CDR2 FQNEAQ (reference sequence). In nucleotides, the CDR3 is TGTGCCAGCAGCTTCGGTTGGAGGGAGCAGTACTTC. This encodes CASSFGWREQYF.

The chain recombines TRBV7-9 with TRBJ1-2, with 9 bases identical to TRBD1. There are 17 residues in the CDR3. Germline V lookup: CDR1 SEHNR, CDR2 FQNEAQ (reference sequence). Trimming removed 8 bases from V and 8 bases from J; junction bases left unmatched: 21. The CDR3 loop reads CASGQSRGQGIVSGYTF. Here the CDR3 DNA reads TGTGCCAGCGGTCAATCGAGGGGACAGGGCATCGTCTCGGGCTACACCTTC.

The rearrangement joins TRBV7-9 to TRBJ2-7; D ambiguous. This CDR3 spans 14 amino acids. Per the germline V gene, CDR1 is SEHNR and CDR2 is FQNEAQ (reference sequence). V was clipped by 4 bases and J by 6 bases, with 16 bases between them. This chain's CDR3 is CASSSRWGSAEQYF. The CDR3 DNA follows: TGTGCCAGCAGCTCTAGGTGGGGAAGTGCCGAGCAGTACTTC.

This chain uses TRBV18 with TRBJ2-7; 9 bases are shared with TRBD2. Looked up from germline, CDR1 is KGHSH and CDR2 is LQKENI. Losses at the gene ends were 4 bases for V and 4 bases for J; bases not matched to a gene: 11. This CDR3 has 16 residues. CDR3 sequence (DNA): TGTGCCAGCTCACGGCCTAGCGGGACGGGGGCTTACGAGCAGTACTTC. Translated: CASSRPSGTGAYEQYF.

The CDR3 sequence: CASSITQDGPFNYGYTF. In nucleotides, the CDR3 is TGTGCCAGCAGTATTACTCAAGACGGACCCTTTAACTATGGCTACACCTTC. The chain uses TRBV6-2 or TRBV6-3 and TRBJ1-2; D remains ambiguous. V was pared by 5 bases and J by 1 base, with 20 bases between. The germline CDR1 and CDR2 sequences are MNHEY and SVGEGT. The CDR3 loop spans 17 amino acids.

This clonotype showed up just a few times. The V call is TRBV9, the J call TRBJ2-3; the match to TRBD2 covers 8 bases. This CDR3 is built from 17 residues. V lost 3 bases, J lost 2 bases, and 11 bases stayed unmatched. Germline loops: CDR1 SGDLS, CDR2 YYNGEE. The CDR3 reads CASSARGGLANTDTQYF. CDR3 DNA sequence: TGTGCCAGCAGCGCTCGCGGGGGGTTAGCGAACACAGATACGCAGTATTTT.

The chain carries TRBV20-1 and TRBJ2-4; D call uncertain. The assigned J gene may be wrong: the sequence end matches TRBJ2-5 better. Germline V lookup: CDR1 DFQATT, CDR2 SNEGSKA (reference sequence). The CDR3 runs to 16 residues. CDR3 coding DNA: TGCAGTGCTAGAGATCATTCGGTTCGGAGTTTAGAGACCCAGTACTTC. The encoded protein is CSARDHSVRSLETQYF.

The chain joins TRBV4-2 to TRBJ2-4, with D possibly matching TRBD1 (6 bases). CDR1 and CDR2 from the germline V gene are LGHNA and YNFKEQ. V lost 4 bases to trimming and J lost 8 bases, with 15 bases between them. This CDR3 spans 14 amino acids. This CDR3 reads CASSRNRVDDIQYF. CDR3 DNA: TGTGCCAGCAGCCGGAACAGGGTGGATGACATTCAGTACTTC.

The rearrangement links TRBV20-1 to TRBJ2-7; 9 positions match TRBD2. Germline-derived CDR1 and CDR2 are DFQATT and SNEGSKA (reference sequence). The CDR3 loop spans 14 amino acids. Germline trimming cut 3 bases from V and 6 bases from J; bases unmatched to any gene: 9. CDR3 in DNA: TGCAGTGCTAGTGGAAAACTAGCGGGTAGCGAGCAGTACTTC. Translation: CSASGKLAGSEQYF.

This chain uses TRBV28 with TRBJ1-1, with D possibly being TRBD1 (5 bases). Per the germline V gene, CDR1 is MDHEN and CDR2 is SYDVKM. V dropped 6 bases and J dropped 0 bases, with 23 bases sitting between them. The CDR3 covers 18 residues. This CDR3 is CASRARVGRLLVNTEAFF. The CDR3 DNA is TGTGCCAGCAGGGCCAGGGTTGGCCGGTTGTTGGTGAACACTGAAGCTTTCTTT.

Only a few counts were recorded for this clonotype. The chain has TRBV4-2 and TRBJ2-5, with D possibly TRBD1 on 6 matching bases. This CDR3 is built from 14 residues. Germline loops: CDR1 LGHNA, CDR2 YNFKEQ. Trimming left V 2 bases short and J 5 bases short, with 12 bases between. Here the CDR3 DNA reads TGTGCCAGCAGCCAATCAGGGGTAGGGGAGACCCAGTACTTC. Translating gives CASSQSGVGETQYF.

The chain is built from TRBV12-3 or TRBV12-4 and TRBJ2-7; D could derive from TRBD1 or TRBD2 (5 bases each). The J call could be wrong; TRBJ2-5 is a better fit for the DNA end. The CDR3 loop spans 13 amino acids. In nucleotides, the CDR3 is TGTGCCAGCAGCCAAGACAGACTAAAGACCCAGTACTTC. Its translation: CASSQDRLKTQYF.

The CDR3 loop is CASMAGVYGTQYF. DNA of the CDR3: TGTGCCAGCATGGCGGGAGTATATGGTACGCAGTATTTT. V and J are TRBV11-2 and TRBJ2-3; 7 bases are shared with TRBD2. The V and J ends lost 7 bases and 8 bases, in that order; junction bases with no gene match: 9. Per the germline V gene, CDR1 is SGHAT and CDR2 is FQNNGV. The CDR3 runs 13 residues.

V gene TRBV6-6 combines with J gene TRBJ1-6, with 10 bases lining up with TRBD1. Germline values: CDR1 MNHNY, CDR2 SVGAGI (reference sequence). V shed 6 bases and J 7 bases; nucleotides not matched to a gene: 3. CDR3 length equals 14 residues. The CDR3 DNA follows: TGTGCCAGCAGGGGGGACAGGGGAAATTCACCCCTCCACTTT. It codes for CASRGDRGNSPLHF.

This clonotype was seen a single time. Just one base apart from a much larger clone, this may be a read error. The chain employs TRBV6-6 and TRBJ2-3; TRBD2 matches at 7 bases. This CDR3 has 13 amino acids. In germline, CDR1 is MNHNY, CDR2 SVGAGI (reference sequence). CDR3 DNA: TGTGCCAGCAGTTGGCGGGAGACAGATACGCAGAATTTT. Translating gives CASSWRETDTQNF.

This chain links TRBV25-1 with TRBJ1-2; 10 nucleotides match TRBD1. Trimming took 4 bases from V and 8 from J; bases not matched to a gene: 7. The germline gives CDR1 MGHDK, CDR2 SYGVNS. The CDR3 extends over 14 amino acids. The CDR3 reads CASSVTGGSWGYTF. In DNA form, the CDR3 reads TGTGCCAGCAGTGTGACAGGGGGCTCGTGGGGCTACACCTTC.

The V call is TRBV18, the J call TRBJ1-1; D is undetermined. The V and J ends lost 2 bases and 0 bases respectively, with 10 bases between them. CDR3 size: 15 residues. Per the germline V gene, CDR1 is KGHSH and CDR2 is LQKENI. The CDR3 sequence: CASSPISRMNTEAFF. The CDR3 DNA reads TGTGCCAGCTCACCAATTTCCAGGATGAACACTGAAGCTTTCTTT.

This clonotype was seen a handful of times. This chain joins TRBV25-1 and TRBJ1-2, with D possibly TRBD1 on 5 matching bases. Trimming took 2 bases from V and 7 from J, leaving 20 bases between them. Germline V gives CDR1 MGHDK, CDR2 SYGVNS. CDR3 length: 16 residues. CDR3 DNA sequence: TGTGCCAGCAGTGAAAGCGGGGGGTTAGTGGCAGTTGGCTACACCTTC. Its protein product is CASSESGGLVAVGYTF.

CDR3 in amino acids: CASSRGTSYGYTF. For the CDR3, the DNA is TGTGCCAGCAGCCGGGGGACAAGCTATGGCTACACCTTC. The rearrangement uses TRBV7-9 and TRBJ1-2, with D perhaps matching TRBD1 (6 bases). Germline assignment: CDR1 SEHNR and CDR2 FQNEAQ (reference sequence). This CDR3 comprises 13 residues. V lost 5 bases, J lost 4 bases, and 11 bases lay in between.

The chain carries TRBV9 and TRBJ2-3, with a possible D match to TRBD1 (5 bases). Germline CDR1 SGDLS, CDR2 YYNGEE. The V gene lost 2 bases and the J gene lost 6 bases, with 10 bases spanning the gap. The CDR3 contains 13 residues. The CDR3 coding sequence is TGTGCCAGCAGCGTCCAACAGGATGATACGCAGTATTTT. It translates to CASSVQQDDTQYF. The full variable domain, in which reference TRBV9 and TRBJ2-3 provide the parts outside the CDR3, is DSGVTQTPKHLITATGQRVTLRCSPRSGDLSVYWYQQSLDQGLQFLIQYYNGEERAKGNILERFSAQQFPDLHSELNLSSLELGDSALYFCASSVQQDDTQYFGPGTRLTVL.